The clone carrying this TCR beta chain was counted between two and nine times. Its antigen is not identified. The data originate from a study of cytotoxic CD8 clonotypes in ibrutinib-treated CLL. Study results and caveats: Patients showed higher baseline clonality than age-matched healthy donors, and it tracked circulating CD8+ T-cell counts.

Using immunoSEQ multiplex PCR, the repertoire was profiled, and TCRdb retains in-frame clones only, with some absent. The table shows approximately 340,000 clones, with approximately 67% occurring only once. The CDR3 length is 11 residues. Germline V gene sequence: CDR1 SNHLY, CDR2 FYNNEI. V shed 5 bases and J shed 7 bases, with 3 bases lying between them. The starting material was PBMCs, obtained after 36 months of ibrutinib treatment. The source is a human donor with chronic lymphocytic leukemia. The chain joins TRBV2 to TRBJ1-6, with D unresolved. Here the CDR3 reads CASSSNSPLHF. CDR3 DNA: TGTGCCAGCAGTTCAAATTCACCCCTCCACTTT.